The clone carrying this TCR beta chain was detected only a few times. Its specificity is not known. TCRB transcripts that were expressed got sequenced, as all of the isolated RNA had been reverse transcribed. TCRdb's copy holds only in-frame clones and misses some; the assay was immunoSEQ multiplex PCR. Here the sample spans around 300,000 clones, approximately 11% being singletons. Trimming took 5 bases from V and 4 from J, leaving 15 bases between them. Germline CDR1 reads MNHEY; CDR2 reads SMNVEV (reference sequence). The CDR3 length is 14 residues. The data belong to a study of beta chain features in type 1 diabetes. Overall study context: The patient and healthy donor groups were comparable for age, gender and cell yields.

Study-level findings and limits: The similarity of naive, central memory and Treg TCRB repertoires appeared greater among patients than among healthy donors. The question left open here concerned HLA type influencing TCRB rearrangement.

Sequencing was done on a sample of naive CD4+ T cells from blood. This chain connects TRBV27 to TRBJ2-7, with a tentative D call TRBD1 (8 bases). This receptor was identified in a woman aged 25 to 39 in good health. CDR3 coding DNA: TGTGCCAGCAGTGACAGGGGAGGGGCATACGAGCAGTACTTC. Protein: CASSDRGGAYEQYF.